The following is a T cell receptor (beta chain) sequence with its context. The antigen is undetermined. The source of the sample is a study of T cells expressing NK-cell markers. General study findings and limits: Certain NKG2C+ T cell clones were expanded, and their HCMV specificity remained unclear.

TCRdb re-called the 5' RACE reads and gives one entry per CDR3 protein, without DNA. There are about 540,000 distinct CDR3 sequences in the sample, with approximately 3.6% held by the top ten. The sequenced sample consisted of blood T cells: a sorted CD56 or NKG2C T cell subset, CD4+ or CD8+ T cells, or bulk PBMC T cells (not recorded which). The TCR comes from a man younger than 35 in good health.

CDR3 protein: CSVSHEASTDTQYF. The gene calls are TRBV29-1 and TRBJ2-3. This CDR3 spans 14 amino acids. Germline V lookup: CDR1 SQVTM, CDR2 ANQGSEA.